Below are 3 T cell receptor beta chains sequenced from a single sample in a study of T cell responses to AZD1222 COVID-19 vaccine. Sequencing was performed with immunoSEQ multiplex PCR; in TCRdb, only in-frame clones are kept and a portion is missing. The data show under 130,000 clones, roughly 90% seen once. The sample consisted of peripheral blood, taken on day 0 of AZD1222 vaccination. The receptors stem from an adult in good health.

The chain employs TRBV7-9 and TRBJ2-2; the match to TRBD2 covers 8 bases. CDR3 length: 19 amino acids. Germline trimming cut 5 bases from V and 9 bases from J; bases unmatched to any gene: 23. Germline V gene lookup returns CDR1 SEHNR and CDR2 FQNEAQ (reference sequence). The CDR3 loop is CASSQTGTSHRGAHRELFF. As DNA, the CDR3 is TGTGCCAGCAGCCAAACCGGGACTAGTCACCGGGGCGCCCACCGGGAGCTGTTTTTT.

This clone was seen a single time. This chain links TRBV19 with TRBJ1-3, with D unclear. The V end lost 5 bases, the J end lost 2 bases, and 13 bases lay between the germline ends. Germline CDR1 LNHDA, CDR2 SQIVND (reference sequence). The CDR3 runs to 15 residues. CDR3 DNA sequence: TGTGCCAGTAGTCTACTAAGAATCGCTGGAAACACCATATATTTT. It yields the protein CASSLLRIAGNTIYF.

The chain couples TRBV6-5 to TRBJ2-5, with 8 bases fitting TRBD1. This CDR3 is 14 amino acids long. CDR1 and CDR2 (germline): MNHEY, SVGAGI. Trimming took 6 bases from V and 9 from J; bases not matched to a gene: 12. The CDR3 sequence: CASSTDRANRAQYF. CDR3 bases: TGTGCCAGCAGCACGGACAGGGCGAACCGGGCCCAGTACTTC.